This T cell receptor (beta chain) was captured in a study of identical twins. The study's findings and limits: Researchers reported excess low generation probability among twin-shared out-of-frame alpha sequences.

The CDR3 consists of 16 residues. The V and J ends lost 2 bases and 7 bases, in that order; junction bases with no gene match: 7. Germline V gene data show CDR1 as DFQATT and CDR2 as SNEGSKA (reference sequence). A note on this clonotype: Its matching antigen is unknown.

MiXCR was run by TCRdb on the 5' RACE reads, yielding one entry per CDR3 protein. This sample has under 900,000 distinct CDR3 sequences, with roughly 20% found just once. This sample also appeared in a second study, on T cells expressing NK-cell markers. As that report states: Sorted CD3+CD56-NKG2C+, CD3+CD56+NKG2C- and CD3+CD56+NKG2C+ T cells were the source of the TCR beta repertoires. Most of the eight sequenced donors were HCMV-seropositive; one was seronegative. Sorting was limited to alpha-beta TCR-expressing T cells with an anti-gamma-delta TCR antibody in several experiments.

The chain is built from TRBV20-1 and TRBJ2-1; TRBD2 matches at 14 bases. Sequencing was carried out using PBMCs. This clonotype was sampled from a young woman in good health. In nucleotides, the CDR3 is TGCAGTGCTAGAAAAGCCGGGACTAGCGGGAGTAATGAGCAGTTCTTC. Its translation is CSARKAGTSGSNEQFF.